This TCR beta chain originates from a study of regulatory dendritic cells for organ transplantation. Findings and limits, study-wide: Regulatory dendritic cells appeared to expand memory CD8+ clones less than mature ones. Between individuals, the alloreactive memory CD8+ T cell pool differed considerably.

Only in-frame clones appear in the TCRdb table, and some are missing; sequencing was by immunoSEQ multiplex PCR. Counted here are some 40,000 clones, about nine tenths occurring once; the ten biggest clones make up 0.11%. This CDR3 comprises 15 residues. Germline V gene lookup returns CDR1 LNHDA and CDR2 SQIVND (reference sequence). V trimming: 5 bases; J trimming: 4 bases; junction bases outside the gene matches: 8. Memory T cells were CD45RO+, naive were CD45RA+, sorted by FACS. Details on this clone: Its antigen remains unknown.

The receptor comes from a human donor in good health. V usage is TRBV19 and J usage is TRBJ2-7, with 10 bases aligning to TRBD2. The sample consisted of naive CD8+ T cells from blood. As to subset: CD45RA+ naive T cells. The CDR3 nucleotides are TGTGCCAGTAGTCTCACTAGCGGGGAAACTTACGAGCAGTACTTC. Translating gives CASSLTSGETYEQYF.